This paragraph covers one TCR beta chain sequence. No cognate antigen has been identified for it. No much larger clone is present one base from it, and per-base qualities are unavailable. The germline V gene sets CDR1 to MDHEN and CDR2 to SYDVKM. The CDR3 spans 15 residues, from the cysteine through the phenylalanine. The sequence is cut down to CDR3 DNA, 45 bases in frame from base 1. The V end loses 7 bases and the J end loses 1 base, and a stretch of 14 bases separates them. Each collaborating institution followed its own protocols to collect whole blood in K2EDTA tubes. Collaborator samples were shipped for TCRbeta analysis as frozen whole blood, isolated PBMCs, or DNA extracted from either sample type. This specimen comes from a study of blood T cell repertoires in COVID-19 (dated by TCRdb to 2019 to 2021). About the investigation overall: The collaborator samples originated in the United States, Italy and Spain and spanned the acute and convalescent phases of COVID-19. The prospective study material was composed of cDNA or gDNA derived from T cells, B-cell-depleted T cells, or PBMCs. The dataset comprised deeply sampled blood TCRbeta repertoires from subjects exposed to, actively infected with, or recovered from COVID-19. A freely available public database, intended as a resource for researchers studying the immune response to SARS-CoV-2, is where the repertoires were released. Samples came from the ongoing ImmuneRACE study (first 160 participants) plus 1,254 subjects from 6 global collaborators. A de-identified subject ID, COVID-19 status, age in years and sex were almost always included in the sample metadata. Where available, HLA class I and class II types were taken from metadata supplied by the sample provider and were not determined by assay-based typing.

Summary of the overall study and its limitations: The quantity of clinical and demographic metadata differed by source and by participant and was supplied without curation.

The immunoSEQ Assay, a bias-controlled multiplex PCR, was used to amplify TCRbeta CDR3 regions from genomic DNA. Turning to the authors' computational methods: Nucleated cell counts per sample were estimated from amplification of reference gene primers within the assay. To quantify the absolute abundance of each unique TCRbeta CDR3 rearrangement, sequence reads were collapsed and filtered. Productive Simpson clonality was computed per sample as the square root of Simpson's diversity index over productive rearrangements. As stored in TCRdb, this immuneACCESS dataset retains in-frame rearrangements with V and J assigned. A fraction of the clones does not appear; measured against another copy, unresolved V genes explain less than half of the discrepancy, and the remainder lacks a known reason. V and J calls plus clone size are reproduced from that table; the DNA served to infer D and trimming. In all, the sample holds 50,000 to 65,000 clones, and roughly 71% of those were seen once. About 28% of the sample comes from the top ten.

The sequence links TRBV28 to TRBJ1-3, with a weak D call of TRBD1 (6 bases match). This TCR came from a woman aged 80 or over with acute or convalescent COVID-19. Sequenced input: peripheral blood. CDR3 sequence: CASNPGGRSGNTIYF. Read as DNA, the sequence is TGTGCCAGCAACCCCGGGGGGCGATCTGGAAACACCATATATTTT.